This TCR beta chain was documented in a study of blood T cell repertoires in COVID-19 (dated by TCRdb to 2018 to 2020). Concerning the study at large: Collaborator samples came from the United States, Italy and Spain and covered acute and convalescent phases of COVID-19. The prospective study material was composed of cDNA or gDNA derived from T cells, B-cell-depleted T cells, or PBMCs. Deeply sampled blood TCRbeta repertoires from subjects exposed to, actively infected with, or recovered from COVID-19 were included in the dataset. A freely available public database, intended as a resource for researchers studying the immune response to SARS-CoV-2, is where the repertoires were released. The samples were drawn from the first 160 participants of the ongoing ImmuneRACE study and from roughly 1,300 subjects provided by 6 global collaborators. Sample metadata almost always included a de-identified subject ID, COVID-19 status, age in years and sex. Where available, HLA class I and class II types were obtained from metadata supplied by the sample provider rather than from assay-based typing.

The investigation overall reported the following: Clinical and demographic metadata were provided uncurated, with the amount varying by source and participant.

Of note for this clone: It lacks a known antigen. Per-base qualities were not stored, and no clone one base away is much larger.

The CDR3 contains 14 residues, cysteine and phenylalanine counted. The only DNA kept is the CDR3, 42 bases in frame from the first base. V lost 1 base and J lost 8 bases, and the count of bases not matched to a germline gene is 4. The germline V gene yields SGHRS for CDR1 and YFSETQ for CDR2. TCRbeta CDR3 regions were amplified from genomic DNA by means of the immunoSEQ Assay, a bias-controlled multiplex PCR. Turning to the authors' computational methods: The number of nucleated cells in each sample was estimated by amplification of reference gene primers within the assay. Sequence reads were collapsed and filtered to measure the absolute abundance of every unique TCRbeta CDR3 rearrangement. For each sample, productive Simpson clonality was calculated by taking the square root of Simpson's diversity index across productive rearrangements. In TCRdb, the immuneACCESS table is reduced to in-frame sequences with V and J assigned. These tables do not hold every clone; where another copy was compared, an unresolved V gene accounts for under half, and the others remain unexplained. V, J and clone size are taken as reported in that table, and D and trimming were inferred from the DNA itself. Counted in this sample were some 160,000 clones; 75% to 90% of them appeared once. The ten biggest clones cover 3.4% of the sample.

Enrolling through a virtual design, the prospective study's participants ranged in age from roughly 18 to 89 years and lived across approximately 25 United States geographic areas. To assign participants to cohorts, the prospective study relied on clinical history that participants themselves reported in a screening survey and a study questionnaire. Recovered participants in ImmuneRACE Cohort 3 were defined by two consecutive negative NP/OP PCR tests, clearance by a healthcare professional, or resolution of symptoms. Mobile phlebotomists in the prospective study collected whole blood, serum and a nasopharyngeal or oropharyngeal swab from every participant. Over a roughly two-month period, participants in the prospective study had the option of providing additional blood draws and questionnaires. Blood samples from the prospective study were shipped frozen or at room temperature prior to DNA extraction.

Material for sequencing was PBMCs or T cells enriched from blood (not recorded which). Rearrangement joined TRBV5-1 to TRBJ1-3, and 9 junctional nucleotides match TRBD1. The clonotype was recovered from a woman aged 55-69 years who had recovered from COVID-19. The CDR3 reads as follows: CASSLTGGWDTIYF. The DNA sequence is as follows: TGCGCCAGCAGCTTGACAGGGGGCTGGGACACCATATATTTT.